The rows below give T cell receptor beta chains drawn from one sample of a study of blood T cell repertoires in COVID-19. The assay was immunoSEQ multiplex PCR, and TCRdb's table has in-frame clones only and misses some. The sample has about 100,000 clones; around 87% are singletons. The source material was peripheral blood. These receptors all stem from a woman of 80 years or more with acute or convalescent COVID-19. Each CDR3 is given with its conserved first and last residue. D genes are given only for firm matches. Part of the rows lack a size; the others show once, few, many or a class for expanded clones.

j_call clone_size v_call d_call cdr3_nt cdr3_aa
TRBJ2-1 NA TRBV29-1 NA TGCAGCGTTGAGGAGGTAGCGAATGAGCAGTTCTTC CSVEEVANEQFF
TRBJ2-5 once TRBV9 TRBD2 TGTGCCAGCAGCGTAGGCCCGGGAGGGATGGAGACCCAGTACTTC CASSVGPGGMETQYF
TRBJ1-5 NA TRBV11-2 NA TGTGCCAGCAGCTCACATAGCAATCAGCCCCAGCATTTT CASSSHSNQPQHF
TRBJ2-2 once TRBV6-5 NA TGTGCCAGCAGTATCGGGGGCACCGGGGAGCTGTTTTTT CASSIGGTGELFF
TRBJ2-2 NA TRBV5-1 NA TGCGCCAGCAGCTTCGGTCAGGGAAACACCGGGGAGCTGTTTTTT CASSFGQGNTGELFF
TRBJ1-3 NA TRBV25-1 NA TGTGCCACTCGGGGGGCGGCTGGAAACACCATATATTTT CATRGAAGNTIYF
TRBJ2-3 few TRBV19 TRBD2 TGTGCCAGTAGTATTCTAGCGGGGGGCACAGATACGCAGTATTTT CASSILAGGTDTQYF
TRBJ2-7 NA TRBV5-1 TRBD2 TGCGCCAGCAGCACTACACCGACTAGCGGGCTCTCCTACGAGCAGTACTTC CASSTTPTSGLSYEQYF
TRBJ2-5 NA TRBV30 NA TGTGCCTGGAGGGCAGGATCCACAGCAGAGACCCAGTACTTC CAWRAGSTAETQYF
TRBJ1-1 NA TRBV2 NA TGTGCCAGTGGGGGGGGCACTGAAGCTTTCTTT CASGGGTEAFF
TRBJ2-2 NA TRBV15 TRBD1 TGTGCCACCAACAAACAGGGGGCAACCGGGGAGCTGTTTTTT CATNKQGATGELFF
TRBJ2-5 NA TRBV29-1 TRBD2 TGCAGCGTGGTTCCCAGCGGGGGGGCTGGAGAGACCCAGTACTTC CSVVPSGGAGETQYF
TRBJ1-5 once TRBV9 NA TGTGCCAGCAGCCGGGATAGCAATCAGCCCCAGCATTTT CASSRDSNQPQHF
TRBJ2-1 NA TRBV14 TRBD1 TGTGCCAGCAGAGAGACAGGGGTCAATGAGCAGTTCTTC CASRETGVNEQFF
TRBJ1-4 NA TRBV4-3 NA TGCGCCAGCAGCCAAGCTACAACTAATGAAAAACTGTTTTTT CASSQATTNEKLFF
TRBJ2-7 NA TRBV5-1 NA TGCGCCAGCAGCTTCAGAGGCGAGCAGTACTTC CASSFRGEQYF
TRBJ2-5 NA TRBV28 NA TGTGCCAGCAGTTTTGCCGGGGAAGAGACCCAGTACTTC CASSFAGEETQYF
TRBJ2-7 NA TRBV28 TRBD2 TGTGCCAGCAGTTTGGGGGGAGGGATATCCTACGAGCAGTACTTC CASSLGGGISYEQYF
TRBJ1-5 NA TRBV5-6 NA TGTGCCAGCAGCTTGGATGGACTCAGCAATCAGCCCCAGCATTTT CASSLDGLSNQPQHF
TRBJ1-1 NA TRBV11-2 NA TGTGCCAGCAGCTTTCTTTCCACTGAAGCTTTCTTT CASSFLSTEAFF
TRBJ2-2 few TRBV2 NA TGTGCCAGCATCGGACAGAATACGAACACCGGGGAGCTGTTTTTT CASIGQNTNTGELFF
TRBJ2-3 NA TRBV9 TRBD2 TGTGCCAGCAGCGTAGGGTGGAATCGGGGGGGAAACACAGATACGCAGTATTTT CASSVGWNRGGNTDTQYF
TRBJ1-3 NA TRBV7-9 TRBD1 TGTGCCAGCAGTCTCGCAGGGGGCACTGGAAACACCATATATTTT CASSLAGGTGNTIYF
TRBJ2-1 NA TRBV7-3 TRBD2 TGTGCCAGCAGTCGTTCGGGACTAGCAAATGAGCAGTTCTTC CASSRSGLANEQFF
TRBJ1-2 once TRBV5-8 NA TGTGCCAGCAGCTTGGCCGGGAAGATTGGCTATGGCTACACCTTC CASSLAGKIGYGYTF
TRBJ1-6 NA TRBV9 TRBD1 TGTGCCAGCAGCGAGAGGGGACAGACTTATAATTCACCCCTCCACTTT CASSERGQTYNSPLHF
TRBJ2-5 NA TRBV5-1 NA TGCGCCAGCAGCTCCGGGAGTCACGCCGGGGAGACCCAGTACTTC CASSSGSHAGETQYF
TRBJ2-2 NA TRBV2 TRBD1 TGTGCCAGCAGCCGAGACAGGGGCGGGCTGAACACCGGGGAGCTGTTTTTT CASSRDRGGLNTGELFF
TRBJ2-7 NA TRBV6-5 TRBD1 TGTGCCAGCAGACGCGGACAGGGGGCAGGAGAGCAGTACTTC CASRRGQGAGEQYF
TRBJ2-1 NA TRBV25-1 TRBD1 TGTGCCAGCAGCTTGACACAGGGGGCGTATAAGAATGAGCAGTTCTTC CASSLTQGAYKNEQFF
TRBJ1-2 NA TRBV29-1 TRBD1 TGCAGCGTTGTAGGGACAGGTGTCGGCGGCTACACCTTC CSVVGTGVGGYTF
TRBJ2-3 NA TRBV10-3 TRBD1 TGTGCCATCAGTGAGTCGACAGGGGGCAATGCTGCCGATACGCAGTATTTT CAISESTGGNAADTQYF
TRBJ2-3 once TRBV9 NA TGTGCCAGCAGCACCCAGGGAAGGGGGATTAGCACAGATACGCAGTATTTT CASSTQGRGISTDTQYF
TRBJ1-6 NA TRBV3-1/TRBV3-2 TRBD1 TGTGCCAGCAGCTGGGGACAGGTTGATTCACCCCTCCACTTT CASSWGQVDSPLHF
TRBJ1-5 NA TRBV5-8 NA TGTGCCAGCACCCAGGGTTGGCAGGGAGGTCAGCCCCAGCATTTT CASTQGWQGGQPQHF
TRBJ1-6 once TRBV15 NA TGTGCCACCAGCAGAGATCCGAGACAGAAGAATTCACCCCTCCACTTT CATSRDPRQKNSPLHF
TRBJ2-1 NA TRBV24-1 TRBD1 TGCGCCACCTCTATGGCAAACAGGGGCAATGAGCAGTTCTTC CATSMANRGNEQFF
TRBJ2-5 few TRBV28 NA TGTGCCAGCAGCTCTCCAGGAGGGAGGGAGACCCAGTACTTC CASSSPGGRETQYF
TRBJ1-6 NA TRBV18 NA TGTGCCAGCTCACCACGGGAGCGAGGCTCTAATTCACCCCTCCACTTT CASSPRERGSNSPLHF
TRBJ1-1 NA TRBV5-1 NA TGCGCCAGCAGCTTAAGGGGCGCGACGAACACTGAAGCTTTCTTT CASSLRGATNTEAFF
TRBJ2-7 NA TRBV9 NA TGTGCCAGCAGCGCGGGACTCGCGTACGAGCAGTACTTC CASSAGLAYEQYF
TRBJ1-1 NA TRBV15 TRBD1 TGTGCCACCAGCAGCGATCTCCGGGACAGGGAGAGGAACACTGAAGCTTTCTTT CATSSDLRDRERNTEAFF
TRBJ2-5 NA TRBV5-4 TRBD2 TGTGCCAGCAGCCCCAGCGGGGGGCTACAAGAGACCCAGTACTTC CASSPSGGLQETQYF
TRBJ1-1 once TRBV28 NA TGTGCCAGCAGTTTTGTAGGTGGGAGCACTGAAGCTTTCTTT CASSFVGGSTEAFF
TRBJ1-2 NA TRBV30 TRBD1 TGTGCCTGTAATACAGGGGGTAACTATGGCTACACCTTC CACNTGGNYGYTF